These 16 T cell receptor beta chains were sequenced from one sample in a study of shared clonotypes between healthy human individuals. Repertoires were generated with immunoSEQ multiplex PCR, while TCRdb's copy carries only in-frame clones and drops some. This sample has 2 million to 2.5 million clones; 95% occur once, and the top ten carry roughly 0.13%. Sequenced: naive CD4+ T cells sorted from blood. The subset was: CD45RA+ positively selected. Receptor source: a man aged 18-30 years in good health.

CDR3 region: CASSTPGQVLGELFF. The CDR3, as DNA: TGTGCCAGCAGTACCCCTGGACAGGTGCTTGGGGAGCTGTTTTTT. This chain uses TRBV28 with TRBJ2-2, with TRBD1 identical over 7 bases. Trimming at V came to 5 bases and at J to 8 bases, leaving 11 bases not matched to a gene. The germline CDR1 and CDR2 sequences are MDHEN and SYDVKM. The CDR3 sequence is 15 residues long.

This chain connects TRBV27 to TRBJ2-1, with TRBD2 matching over 9 bases. Germline-derived CDR1 and CDR2 are MNHEY and SMNVEV (reference sequence). J gave up 16 bases and V 5 bases, and 9 bases lay outside the gene matches. This CDR3 region has 12 residues. The CDR3: CASSTLLAGLFF. CDR3 bases: TGTGCCAGCAGTACGCTTCTAGCGGGACTCTTCTTC.

The chain is built from TRBV28 and TRBJ2-1; a weak D match, TRBD1 (5 bases). The V and J ends lost 6 bases and 5 bases respectively, with 8 bases between them. CDR3 size: 12 residues. Germline CDR1 is MDHEN and CDR2 is SYDVKM. The CDR3 spells CASRYRNNEQFF. The CDR3 DNA follows: TGTGCCAGCAGATACAGGAACAATGAGCAGTTCTTC.

This chain connects TRBV18 to TRBJ1-2; unclear D gene. CDR3 length: 16 amino acids. From germline, CDR1 is KGHSH and CDR2 LQKENI. With 5 bases removed from V and 0 bases from J, the gap between germline ends came to 16 bases. The CDR3 protein is CASSSGLGGPNYGYTF. The CDR3 nucleotides read TGTGCCAGCTCAAGCGGTCTTGGCGGGCCTAACTATGGCTACACCTTC. Supplemented by reference TRBV18 and TRBJ1-2, the full variable domain reads NAGVMQNPRHLVRRRGQEARLRCSPMKGHSHVYWYRQLPEEGLKFMVYLQKENIIDESGMPKERFSAEFPKEGPSILRIQQVVRGDSAAYFCASSSGLGGPNYGYTFGSGTRLTVV.

The chain has TRBV27 and TRBJ1-5; no clear D. The germline V and J ends were trimmed by 2 bases and 5 bases, with 7 bases remaining between them. The CDR3 spans 13 residues. Germline V gene lookup returns CDR1 MNHEY and CDR2 SMNVEV (reference sequence). CDR3: CASSLVPDQPQHF. CDR3 coding DNA: TGTGCCAGCAGTTTAGTACCGGATCAGCCCCAGCATTTT.

The rearrangement joins TRBV10-3 to TRBJ2-5, with TRBD2 matching 16 bases. V shed 6 bases, J shed 5 bases, and the junction held 6 bases outside the gene matches. Germline-derived CDR1 and CDR2 are ENHRY and SYGVKD. The CDR3 totals 16 residues. Here the CDR3 reads CAISGTSGGAAETQYF. The CDR3 DNA reads as TGTGCCATCAGCGGGACTAGCGGGGGGGCCGCGGAGACCCAGTACTTC.

The chain employs TRBV28 and TRBJ2-7; TRBD1 aligns across 7 bases. Germline trimming cut 3 bases from V and 6 bases from J; bases unmatched to any gene: 8. The germline V gene has CDR1 MDHEN and CDR2 SYDVKM. The CDR3 spans 14 residues. The CDR3 here is CASSLVGQVSEQYF. CDR3 coding DNA: TGTGCCAGCAGTTTGGTCGGACAGGTCTCCGAGCAGTACTTC.

The chain is built from TRBV9 and TRBJ2-7; the D gene could be TRBD1 or TRBD2 (6 bases each). V was trimmed by 0 bases and J by 5 bases, leaving 15 bases between them. The germline gives CDR1 SGDLS, CDR2 YYNGEE. This CDR3 is built from 15 residues. The DNA of the CDR3 is TGTGCCAGCAGCGTAGAGGGGGGCCTGTGGAACGAGCAGTACTTC. Its protein is CASSVEGGLWNEQYF.

CDR3 nucleotides: TGTGCCAGCAGCCGAGGGGGACTGAGGAACACTGAAGCTTTCTTT. Translating it yields CASSRGGLRNTEAFF. This sequence joins TRBV7-2 and TRBJ1-1; TRBD1 is a possible D gene (6 bases). The CDR3 runs to 15 residues. V lost 5 bases and J 1 base, leaving 14 bases between the germline ends. CDR1 and CDR2 (germline): SGHTA, FQGNSA.

V gene TRBV28 combines with J gene TRBJ1-2; 9 positions match TRBD1. The CDR3 totals 14 residues. J gave up 6 bases and V 10 bases, and 12 bases lay outside the gene matches. Germline V lookup: CDR1 MDHEN, CDR2 SYDVKM. The CDR3 here is CATLEPGQGHGYTF. The DNA for the CDR3 is TGTGCCACTTTGGAACCGGGACAGGGCCATGGCTACACCTTC.

The chain uses TRBV14 and TRBJ1-1; D gene ambiguous. The CDR3 sequence is 13 residues long. Germline V gives CDR1 SGHDN, CDR2 FVKESK. Trimming pared 2 bases from V and 1 base from J, leaving 5 bases between. The CDR3 DNA reads TGTGCCAGCAGCCAACGGGGGAACACTGAAGCTTTCTTT. Translated: CASSQRGNTEAFF.

The chain links TRBV5-4 to TRBJ2-3; 10 bases match TRBD2. CDR3 length equals 16 residues. J was trimmed by 2 bases and V by 1 base; bases with no gene match: 4. The germline gives CDR1 SGHNT, CDR2 YYREEE (reference sequence). The CDR3 DNA reads as TGTGCCAGCAGCTTGCCTAGCGGGAGAGCCACAGATACGCAGTATTTT. Translated, it gives CASSLPSGRATDTQYF. The whole variable domain, remainder taken from reference TRBV5-4 and TRBJ2-3, is ETGVTQSPTHLIKTRGQQVTLRCSSQSGHNTVSWYQQALGQGPQFIFQYYREEENGRGNFPPRFSGLQFPNYSSELNVNALELDDSALYLCASSLPSGRATDTQYFGPGTRLTVL.

The V call is TRBV21-1, the J call TRBJ1-2; the listed D gene, TRBD1, was not tested against the DNA. TRBV21-1 is a documented pseudogene. This CDR3 contains 21 residues. The CDR3: CASSKALGAPGQGSVLHGYTF. CDR3 sequence (DNA): TGTGCCAGCAGCAAAGCGCTTGGGGCGCCGGGACAGGGATCCGTTTTGCATGGCTACACCTTC.

Comments on this clone: At the DNA level, this CDR3 is encoded by other sequences in the same sample as well. This chain joins TRBV19 and TRBJ1-5; D is uncertain. Trimming shortened V by 6 bases and J by 0 bases, and 6 bases separated the two germline ends. CDR3 size: 13 residues. Per germline, CDR1 LNHDA and CDR2 SQIVND (reference sequence). The CDR3 is CASSPVSNQPQHF. The CDR3 DNA reads TGTGCCAGTAGCCCAGTTAGCAATCAGCCCCAGCATTTT. The whole variable domain, filled in from reference TRBV19 and TRBJ1-5, reads DGGITQSPKYLFRKEGQNVTLSCEQNLNHDAMYWYRQDPGQGLRLIYYSQIVNDFQKGDIAEGYSVSREKKESFPLTVTSAQKNPTAFYLCASSPVSNQPQHFGDGTRLSIL.

This clone was counted between two and nine times. CDR3: CASRGREDQPQHF. The CDR3 region has the DNA TGTGCCAGCAGGGGCAGGGAAGATCAGCCCCAGCATTTT. The gene calls are TRBV2 and TRBJ1-5; a weak D match, TRBD1 (5 bases). V was cut by 6 bases and J by 5 bases, with 11 bases left in between. This CDR3 comprises 13 residues. Germline V CDR1 and CDR2: SNHLY, FYNNEI.

CDR3 sequence reads: CASSPKLAGVNTGELFF. CDR3 in DNA: TGTGCCAGCTCCCCCAAACTAGCGGGGGTTAACACCGGGGAGCTGTTTTTT. V usage is TRBV18 and J usage is TRBJ2-2, with 11 bases matching TRBD2. In germline, CDR1 is KGHSH, CDR2 LQKENI. CDR3 size: 17 residues. The trim removed 6 bases at V and 2 bases at J, leaving 8 bases unmatched.